Below, 27 T cell receptor beta chains from the same sample are listed, as sequenced in a study of blood T cell repertoires in COVID-19. Method: immunoSEQ multiplex PCR; TCRdb's copy keeps in-frame clones and lacks some. The table shows around 170,000 clones, with about 83% occurring only once. Sequencing was carried out using PBMCs or T cells enriched from blood (not recorded which). Receptors were obtained from a woman under 40 who had recovered from COVID-19.

The chain employs TRBV7-3 and TRBJ2-2, with 12 bases lining up with TRBD2. Germline V gene sequence: CDR1 SGHTA, CDR2 FQGTGA. There are 17 residues in the CDR3. V lost 5 bases to trimming and J lost 6 bases; unmatched junction nucleotides: 10. The CDR3 DNA is TGTGCCAGCAGCCTGACCGGACTAGCGGGAATCTCCGGGGAGCTGTTTTTT. Protein product: CASSLTGLAGISGELFF.

The chain combines TRBV5-4 with TRBJ2-2; 13 bases agree with TRBD2. The CDR3 contains 16 residues. Germline loops: CDR1 SGHNT, CDR2 YYREEE (reference sequence). The ends lost 4 bases at V and 7 bases at J; junction bases unmatched: 7. The CDR3 nucleotides read TGTGCCAGCAGCCCCGGACTAGCGGGAGTTCGCGGGGAGCTGTTTTTT. This encodes CASSPGLAGVRGELFF.

This sequence joins TRBV9 and TRBJ2-3; 8 bases fit TRBD2. The CDR3 totals 19 residues. Germline V gene sequence: CDR1 SGDLS, CDR2 YYNGEE. The J segment lost 0 bases and the V segment lost 0 bases, leaving 12 bases of the junction unmatched. The CDR3 protein is CASSVAGAGGFGSTDTQYF. The CDR3 coding sequence is TGTGCCAGCAGCGTAGCTGGGGCGGGAGGATTCGGGAGCACAGATACGCAGTATTTT.

The chain recombines TRBV12-3 or TRBV12-4 with TRBJ2-1; D may be TRBD2 (6 bases). The V gene lost 8 bases and the J gene lost 9 bases, with 11 bases spanning the gap. The CDR3 totals 11 residues. CDR3 sequence: CASGGGGEQFF. CDR3 in DNA: TGTGCCAGCGGGGGAGGTGGTGAGCAGTTCTTC.

This clone occurred once. V is TRBV18 and J is TRBJ1-2, with a tentative D call TRBD1 (5 bases). Germline loops: CDR1 KGHSH, CDR2 LQKENI. The CDR3 spans 15 residues. Deletions cut 2 bases from V and 5 bases from J, with 15 bases between. CDR3 nucleotide sequence: TGTGCCAGCTCACCAAGCGCCGGGGGTGGATATGGCTACACCTTC. Encoded protein: CASSPSAGGGYGYTF.

This rearrangement joins TRBV19 to TRBJ1-2; TRBD1 matches 9 bases. Germline V CDR1 and CDR2: LNHDA, SQIVND (reference sequence). V dropped 2 bases and J dropped 4; count of bases not matched to a gene: 5. The CDR3 length is 15 residues. The CDR3 sequence is CASSIIPTGGYGYTF. The CDR3 DNA follows: TGTGCCAGTAGTATAATCCCGACAGGGGGCTATGGCTACACCTTC.

The chain recombines TRBV28 with TRBJ1-1; possibly TRBD1 for D (5 bases). Germline CDR1 and CDR2: MDHEN and SYDVKM. Trimming took 6 bases from V and 7 from J, leaving 21 bases between them. The CDR3 covers 15 residues. Written as DNA, the CDR3 is TGTGCCAGCAGCCCCGCAGGGAGGGGCGAAAGTGAAGCTTTCTTT. This sequence encodes CASSPAGRGESEAFF.

This clone appeared many times. The chain carries TRBV27 and TRBJ1-5, with 10 positions matching TRBD1. Germline CDR1 MNHEY, CDR2 SMNVEV (reference sequence). V was clipped by 10 bases and J by 4 bases; unmatched bases: 19. The length of the CDR3 is 18 residues. The CDR3 here is CAITLRPPKDRGNQPQHF. DNA of the CDR3: TGTGCCATCACGCTTCGCCCCCCCAAGGACAGGGGGAATCAGCCCCAGCATTTT.

The chain carries TRBV2 and TRBJ2-5, with 8 bases matching TRBD2. This CDR3 region has 15 residues. The germline V gene has CDR1 SNHLY and CDR2 FYNNEI. J gave up 0 bases and V 6 bases, and 6 bases lay outside the gene matches. DNA for the CDR3: TGTGCCAGCAGCGCCAAGGGACTAGACCAAGAGACCCAGTACTTC. Encoded protein: CASSAKGLDQETQYF. The variable domain in full, with the rest retrieved from reference TRBV2 and TRBJ2-5, is EPEVTQTPSHQVTQMGQEVILRCVPISNHLYFYWYRQILGQKVEFLVSFYNNEISEKSEIFDDQFSVERPDGSNFTLKIRSTKLEDSAMYFCASSAKGLDQETQYFGPGTRLLVL.

The V gene is TRBV6-1, the J gene TRBJ1-1; perhaps TRBD1 as D (6 bases). V lost 1 base and J lost 0, with 6 bases in between. CDR1 and CDR2 from the germline V gene are MNHNS and SASEGT. This CDR3 has 14 residues. The CDR3 DNA is TGTGCCAGCAGTGAAGGGGGGCTGAACACTGAAGCTTTCTTT. Protein product: CASSEGGLNTEAFF.

V usage is TRBV11-2 and J usage is TRBJ2-7; no reliable D call. V dropped 2 bases and J dropped 2 bases, with 4 bases sitting between them. CDR1 SGHAT and CDR2 FQNNGV come from the germline V gene. This CDR3 is 12 amino acids long. Written as DNA, the CDR3 is TGTGCCAGCAGCTTAACAGCCTACGAGCAGTACTTC. Residues: CASSLTAYEQYF.

V is TRBV27 and J is TRBJ1-1; D is perhaps TRBD1 (6 bases). CDR1 MNHEY and CDR2 SMNVEV come from the germline V gene (reference sequence). CDR3 length: 13 amino acids. V lost 8 bases, J lost 8 bases, and 18 bases lay in between. The CDR3 here is CASRPGQPQEAFF. In DNA form, the CDR3 reads TGTGCCAGCCGTCCGGGACAACCCCAGGAAGCTTTCTTT.

As DNA, the CDR3 is TGTGCCTGGAGCACAGGGGCCGGGGCCTACGAGCAGTACTTC. Protein sequence: CAWSTGAGAYEQYF. The chain carries TRBV30 and TRBJ2-7, with 7 bases that match TRBD1. V was pared by 3 bases and J by 2 bases, with 7 bases of the junction left unmatched. Germline CDR1 GTSNPN, CDR2 SVGIG (reference sequence). The CDR3 has 14 amino acids.

This chain joins TRBV11-3 and TRBJ2-7; TRBD2 is a possible D gene (5 bases). The CDR3 length is 13 residues. CDR1 and CDR2 from the germline V gene are SGHNT and YENEEA. The CDR3 protein is CATCRGWVYEQYF. The DNA of the CDR3 is TGTGCTACGTGTCGGGGTTGGGTCTACGAGCAGTACTTC.

This clone was seen many times. Other DNA sequences within the sample encode an identical CDR3. The V gene is TRBV11-2, the J gene TRBJ2-3, with a possible D match to TRBD2 (5 bases). There are 17 residues in the CDR3. V lost 0 bases, J lost 1 base, and 14 bases lay in between. Per the germline V gene, CDR1 is SGHAT and CDR2 is FQNNGV. CDR3 residues: CASSLDPRGRGTDTQYF. DNA for the CDR3: TGTGCCAGCAGCTTAGATCCCCGGGGTCGAGGCACAGATACGCAGTATTTT.

The CDR3 protein is CASSVEGQPYEKLFF. CDR3 nucleotides: TGTGCCAGCAGCGTAGAAGGACAGCCCTATGAAAAACTGTTTTTT. The chain uses TRBV9 and TRBJ1-4, with D possibly TRBD1 on 6 matching bases. The germline CDR1 and CDR2 sequences are SGDLS and YYNGEE. The V gene lost 0 bases and the J gene lost 6 bases, with 12 bases spanning the gap. The CDR3 is 15 residues long.

This clone has a single count. The chain links TRBV24-1 to TRBJ1-2; 7 bases map to TRBD1. Germline V gives CDR1 KGHDR, CDR2 SFDVKD. CDR3 length equals 14 residues. After removal of 4 bases from V and 6 bases from J, the junction contained 7 bases not matched to a gene. For the CDR3, the DNA is TGTGCCACCAGTGACTTCACAGGGGACGATGGCTACACCTTC. This codes for CATSDFTGDDGYTF.

This clone was detected only a few times. CDR3 nucleotides: TGTGCCTGGGGGAAATTCTCGGGCGGTTTTTTAGCGGACCCCTCCTACGAGCAGTACTTC. This gives the protein CAWGKFSGGFLADPSYEQYF. The chain uses TRBV30 and TRBJ2-7; TRBD2 is a possible D gene (6 bases). The CDR3 contains 20 residues. Germline loops: CDR1 GTSNPN, CDR2 SVGIG (reference sequence). Deletions cut 5 bases from V and 0 bases from J, with 32 bases between.

The chain links TRBV10-3 to TRBJ2-3; TRBD2 aligns across 8 bases. The V segment lost 2 bases and the J segment 2 bases; nucleotides outside the gene matches: 6. Germline V gives CDR1 ENHRY, CDR2 SYGVKD. CDR3 length equals 16 residues. DNA of the CDR3: TGTGCCATCAGTGAGGGAACTAGCGGCAACACAGATACGCAGTATTTT. Translating it yields CAISEGTSGNTDTQYF.

The chain couples TRBV4-1 to TRBJ1-1; D ambiguous. The CDR3 is 15 residues long. Looked up from germline, CDR1 is MGHRA and CDR2 is YSYEKL. V shed 1 base and J shed 0 bases, with 9 bases lying between them. The CDR3 protein is CASSQGGGLNTEAFF. The CDR3 DNA reads TGCGCCAGCAGCCAAGGGGGAGGCCTGAACACTGAAGCTTTCTTT.

The gene calls are TRBV27 and TRBJ2-4, with 8 bases lining up with TRBD2. This CDR3 contains 16 residues. J lost 1 base, V lost 2 bases, and 4 bases had no gene match. Germline V gene data show CDR1 as MNHEY and CDR2 as SMNVEV (reference sequence). CDR3 DNA sequence: TGTGCCAGCAGTTTACATAGCGGGGCCGCCAAAAACATTCAGTACTTC. Translation gives CASSLHSGAAKNIQYF.

The chain recombines TRBV4-1 with TRBJ1-2; tentative D call: TRBD1 (5 bases). CDR3 length: 15 amino acids. Deletions cut 0 bases from V and 7 bases from J, with 15 bases between. Germline V gene lookup returns CDR1 MGHRA and CDR2 YSYEKL. DNA of the CDR3: TGCGCCAGCAGCCAAGAGGGGCACCTAATGAGTGGCTACACCTTC. Protein sequence: CASSQEGHLMSGYTF.

The chain links TRBV5-1 to TRBJ2-5; D is uncertain. With 1 base removed from V and 2 bases from J, the gap between germline ends came to 3 bases. Germline V CDR1 and CDR2: SGHRS, YFSETQ. This CDR3 region has 12 residues. The DNA for the CDR3 is TGCGCCAGCAGCTTGTCACAAGAGACCCAGTACTTC. This encodes CASSLSQETQYF.

The J gene is TRBJ2-1, the V gene TRBV4-2; tentatively, D is TRBD2 (5 bases). V lost 1 base, J lost 5 bases, and 15 bases lay in between. Per germline, CDR1 LGHNA and CDR2 YNFKEQ. This CDR3 spans 16 amino acids. CDR3 in amino acids: CASSQALEMRDNEQFF. The CDR3 DNA reads TGTGCCAGCAGCCAAGCGTTGGAGATGCGGGACAATGAGCAGTTCTTC.

This chain connects TRBV18 to TRBJ2-2; perhaps TRBD1 as D (6 bases). Trimming left V 4 bases short and J 0 bases short, with 18 bases between. CDR3 size: 18 residues. Germline V gene sequence: CDR1 KGHSH, CDR2 LQKENI. CDR3 in amino acids: CASSRLPGTRANTGELFF. In DNA, the CDR3 is TGTGCCAGCTCACGTCTGCCCGGGACACGAGCGAACACCGGGGAGCTGTTTTTT.

V is TRBV11-2 and J is TRBJ2-7, with 7 positions matching TRBD1. V gave up 5 bases and J gave up 0 bases; unmatched junction bases: 4. In germline, CDR1 is SGHAT, CDR2 FQNNGV. This CDR3 region has 14 residues. Here the CDR3 DNA reads TGTGCCAGCAGCGCTGACAGGGACTCCTACGAGCAGTACTTC. The encoded protein is CASSADRDSYEQYF.

This clone was picked up a small number of times. This chain uses TRBV7-6 with TRBJ1-1; D gene ambiguous. This CDR3 comprises 14 residues. Germline CDR1 and CDR2: SGHVS and FNYEAQ. V dropped 9 bases and J dropped 2 bases, with 16 bases sitting between them. The CDR3 DNA follows: TGTGCCAGTACGGGAGGGAGCAGCAACACTGAAGCTTTCTTT. As protein: CASTGGSSNTEAFF.